Each of the 13 T cell receptor beta chains below was sequenced from the same sample in a study of blood T cell repertoires in COVID-19 (dated by TCRdb to 2019 to 2021). Library method: the immunoSEQ multiplex PCR assay. Here the immuneACCESS table is served through TCRdb, limited to in-frame sequences with V and J called. Missing clones are a known gap in these copies; in checked studies unresolved V genes cover under half, and the rest lacks a known reason. For this sample there are about 230,000 clones; 81% appear just once. The top ten clones comprise around 7.5% of the sample. Sample: peripheral blood. The receptor source for this set is a woman older than 75 with COVID-19, enrolled during active disease.

The gene calls are TRBV30 and TRBJ2-5; weak D call: TRBD2 (7 bases). The CDR3 sequence is 14 residues long. The ends were cut back, 2 bases at V and 4 bases at J, with 14 bases in the middle. Germline CDR1 reads GTSNPN; CDR2 reads SVGIG (reference sequence). This chain's CDR3 is CAWSRRGLGETQYF. The CDR3 coding sequence is TGTGCCTGGAGTCGGCGGGGGCTTGGAGAGACCCAGTACTTC.

V gene TRBV5-6 combines with J gene TRBJ2-1; 7 nucleotides match TRBD2. V dropped 6 bases and J dropped 5; count of bases not matched to a gene: 11. This CDR3 spans 15 amino acids. Germline lookup yields CDR1 SGHDT and CDR2 YYEEEE. The chain's CDR3 is CASIPMRDYNNEQFF. The CDR3 nucleotides read TGTGCCAGCATCCCCATGAGGGACTATAACAATGAGCAGTTCTTC.

The chain employs TRBV9 and TRBJ1-3; 7 bases align to TRBD1. The V gene's germline CDR1 is SGDLS and CDR2 YYNGEE. J gave up 0 bases and V 5 bases, and 2 bases lay outside the gene matches. The CDR3 runs 14 residues. The CDR3 region is CASRGQSSGNTIYF. Here the CDR3 DNA reads TGTGCCAGCAGGGGACAGAGCTCTGGAAACACCATATATTTT.

This clone has only a few counts. V gene TRBV5-1 combines with J gene TRBJ1-5; the D is unclear. The CDR3 runs 16 residues. From germline, CDR1 is SGHRS and CDR2 YFSETQ. Trimming shortened V by 3 bases and J by 0 bases, and 13 bases separated the two germline ends. CDR3 nucleotide sequence: TGCGCCAGCAGCTCCAACAGTCCTGATAGCAATCAGCCCCAGCATTTT. Translating gives CASSSNSPDSNQPQHF.

V usage is TRBV6-6 and J usage is TRBJ1-5; 7 bases match TRBD1. Germline V gives CDR1 MNHNY, CDR2 SVGAGI (reference sequence). The CDR3 covers 14 residues. V trimming: 7 bases; J trimming: 3 bases; junction bases outside the gene matches: 6. The CDR3 region has the DNA TGTGCCAGCATGGAGGGGGCGAACAATCAGCCCCAGCATTTT. This sequence encodes CASMEGANNQPQHF.

The genes are TRBV12-3 or TRBV12-4 and TRBJ1-2; 9 nucleotides align to TRBD1. The CDR3 consists of 13 residues. With 5 bases clipped from V and 4 bases from J, the junction kept 2 bases outside the gene matches. Here the CDR3 DNA reads TGTGCCAGCAGTGGGACAGGGTCCTATGGCTACACCTTC. Translating it yields CASSGTGSYGYTF.

V usage is TRBV21-1 and J usage is TRBJ2-2; the table assigns TRBD1, which was not confirmed against the DNA. TRBV21-1 is deemed a pseudogene. This CDR3 has 13 amino acids. The CDR3 DNA follows: TGTGCCAGCAGCAGACAGGGATCCGGGGAGCTGTTTTTT. The encoded protein is CASSRQGSGELFF.

The chain combines TRBV6-5 with TRBJ1-2, with 10 bases identical to TRBD1. Looked up from germline, CDR1 is MNHEY and CDR2 is SVGAGI. The CDR3 is 15 amino acids. Unmatched junction bases numbered 5, after V lost 5 bases and J lost 2 bases. The CDR3 sequence is CASSTSTGGNYGYTF. CDR3 sequence (DNA): TGTGCCAGCAGTACATCGACAGGGGGCAACTATGGCTACACCTTC.

There are a few counts of this clone. The chain joins TRBV9 to TRBJ1-6; D is perhaps TRBD1 (6 bases). The CDR3 covers 17 residues. The V gene's germline CDR1 is SGDLS and CDR2 YYNGEE. Trimming pared 0 bases from V and 9 bases from J, leaving 19 bases between. CDR3 sequence: CASSVAQHRAPGSPLHF. The DNA for the CDR3 is TGTGCCAGCAGCGTAGCTCAACACAGGGCCCCGGGTTCACCCCTCCACTTT.

This rearrangement joins TRBV29-1 to TRBJ1-1; D may be TRBD1 (5 bases). The germline V gene encodes CDR1 SQVTM and CDR2 ANQGSEA. The CDR3 has 12 residues. V shed 3 bases and J shed 6 bases, with 11 bases lying between them. CDR3 amino acids: CSVEGGSAEAFF. The CDR3 DNA is TGCAGCGTTGAGGGGGGTAGCGCTGAAGCTTTCTTT.

The gene calls are TRBV18 and TRBJ1-6, with 7 bases aligning to TRBD1. This CDR3 has 15 amino acids. In germline, CDR1 is KGHSH, CDR2 LQKENI. After removal of 1 base from V and 7 bases from J, the junction contained 4 bases not matched to a gene. The CDR3 nucleotides read TGTGCCAGCTCACCACAGGGGGCTGACAATTCACCCCTCCACTTT. Protein sequence: CASSPQGADNSPLHF.

The rearrangement joins TRBV15 to TRBJ1-4, with D possibly being TRBD1 (5 bases). This CDR3 spans 16 amino acids. Germline loops: CDR1 LNHNV, CDR2 YYDKDF (reference sequence). V was shortened by 0 bases and J by 10 bases, with 18 bases between the two germline ends. CDR3 DNA sequence: TGTGCCACCAGCAGAGATGCCAGGGTGTTGGGCGGAAAACTGTTTTTT. Protein: CATSRDARVLGGKLFF.

The chain links TRBV9 to TRBJ1-2; TRBD1 might be the D (5 bases). The CDR3 extends over 15 amino acids. Trimming removed 0 bases from V and 4 bases from J, with 13 bases in between. Germline V gene sequence: CDR1 SGDLS, CDR2 YYNGEE. The CDR3 reads CASSVEARGVYGYTF. The CDR3 DNA follows: TGTGCCAGCAGCGTAGAGGCCCGGGGGGTCTATGGCTACACCTTC. Drawing the rest from reference TRBV9 and TRBJ1-2, the complete variable domain is DSGVTQTPKHLITATGQRVTLRCSPRSGDLSVYWYQQSLDQGLQFLIQYYNGEERAKGNILERFSAQQFPDLHSELNLSSLELGDSALYFCASSVEARGVYGYTFGSGTRLTVV.